What follows are 31 T cell receptor beta chains derived from one specimen sequenced in a study of cytomegalovirus exposure and HLA in healthy donors. The PCR made use of 60 Vbeta and 13 Jbeta primers. The data were produced by immunoSEQ multiplex PCR, yet TCRdb's version contains in-frame clones alone and is incomplete. Among 150,000 to 200,000 clones, 81% were seen once, and the ten largest hold approximately 2%. The sequencing sample was made of PBMCs. These receptors all stem from a woman between 18 and 29 years old in good health and CMV-seronegative.

The sample holds a few counts of this clone. V and J are TRBV28 and TRBJ1-1; 7 positions match TRBD1. From germline, CDR1 is MDHEN and CDR2 SYDVKM. There are 13 residues in the CDR3. The CDR3 loop reads CAVNRGENTEAFF. Here the CDR3 DNA reads TGTGCAGTAAACAGGGGCGAGAACACTGAAGCTTTCTTT.

The chain uses TRBV7-2 and TRBJ2-3, with 8 bases that match TRBD1. CDR1 SGHTA and CDR2 FQGNSA come from the germline V gene. The junction had 4 bases not matched to a gene; V was cut back by 5 bases and J by 6 bases. The length of the CDR3 is 13 residues. CDR3 nucleotide sequence: TGTGCCAGCAGCCCGCGGACAGGGGATACGCAGTATTTT. Translated, it gives CASSPRTGDTQYF. Full variable domain (outside the CDR3, taken from reference TRBV7-2 and TRBJ2-3): GAGVSQSPSNKVTEKGKDVELRCDPISGHTALYWYRQSLGQGLEFLIYFQGNSAPDKSGLPSDRFSAERTGGSVSTLTIQRTQQEDSAVYLCASSPRTGDTQYFGPGTRLTVL.

The rearrangement uses TRBV10-2 and TRBJ1-2; D gene uncertain. Trimming pared 5 bases from V and 13 bases from J, leaving 14 bases between. This CDR3 comprises 11 residues. CDR1 and CDR2 from the germline V gene are WSHSY and SAAADI. CDR3 sequence (DNA): TGCGCCAGCAGTCGGGGAGTAATCTCCACCTTC. As protein: CASSRGVISTF.

The genes are TRBV9 and TRBJ2-6, with a possible D match to TRBD1 (6 bases). Trimming removed 3 bases from V and 0 bases from J, with 16 bases in between. The germline V gene encodes CDR1 SGDLS and CDR2 YYNGEE. The CDR3 is made up of 18 amino acids. The CDR3 nucleotides are TGTGCCAGCAGCGCCGGTCTGGACAGCCGCTCTGGGGCCAACGTCCTGACTTTC. It is translated as CASSAGLDSRSGANVLTF. Based on the CDR3 plus reference TRBV9 and TRBJ2-6, the full variable domain is DSGVTQTPKHLITATGQRVTLRCSPRSGDLSVYWYQQSLDQGLQFLIQYYNGEERAKGNILERFSAQQFPDLHSELNLSSLELGDSALYFCASSAGLDSRSGANVLTFGAGSRLTVL.

The V call is TRBV7-8, the J call TRBJ1-4, with 7 bases aligning to TRBD1. Losses at the gene ends were 3 bases for V and 0 bases for J; bases not matched to a gene: 13. Germline assignment: CDR1 SGHVS and CDR2 FQNEAQ. This CDR3 has 19 amino acids. The CDR3 here is CASSLGTAGTVATNEKLFF. The DNA for the CDR3 is TGTGCCAGCAGCTTGGGAACAGCCGGGACAGTCGCAACTAATGAAAAACTGTTTTTT.

The genes are TRBV4-1 and TRBJ1-2, with 7 nucleotides matching TRBD1. Trimming cost V 5 bases and J 6 bases; bases outside gene matches: 21. The CDR3 spans 18 residues. Germline assignment: CDR1 MGHRA and CDR2 YSYEKL. The DNA for the CDR3 is TGCGCCAGCAGCTCGTACCCCCGCCGGGACAGCTCCAACCATGGCTACACCTTC. The encoded protein is CASSSYPRRDSSNHGYTF.

Here the CDR3 DNA reads TGTGCCTGGAGTGTAGTGACTCCGATAATATACAATGAGCAGTTCTTC. Its protein product is CAWSVVTPIIYNEQFF. The chain recombines TRBV30 with TRBJ2-1; D not certain. Germline assignment: CDR1 GTSNPN and CDR2 SVGIG (reference sequence). V was pared by 0 bases and J by 4 bases, with 16 bases between. The CDR3 covers 16 residues.

The chain carries TRBV29-1 and TRBJ1-2; D ambiguous. Germline CDR1 reads SQVTM; CDR2 reads ANQGSEA. Trimming shortened V by 4 bases and J by 2 bases, and 8 bases separated the two germline ends. The CDR3 contains 12 residues. This CDR3 is CSVGSGNYGYTF. CDR3 coding DNA: TGCAGCGTTGGTTCGGGGAACTATGGCTACACCTTC.

V usage is TRBV6-1 and J usage is TRBJ1-3, with D tentatively TRBD1 (5 bases). Trimming left V 2 bases short and J 4 bases short, with 9 bases between. The CDR3 spans 14 residues. The germline V gene has CDR1 MNHNS and CDR2 SASEGT. CDR3: CASSERGFGNTIYF. The CDR3 region has the DNA TGTGCCAGCAGTGAAAGGGGCTTCGGAAACACCATATATTTT.

This clone was detected only once. The chain combines TRBV6-1 with TRBJ2-5; 9 bases are a match to TRBD1. Germline values: CDR1 MNHNS, CDR2 SASEGT. The trim removed 4 bases at V and 5 bases at J, leaving 5 bases unmatched. This CDR3 spans 14 amino acids. CDR3 amino acids: CASSGPTGGETQYF. CDR3 sequence (DNA): TGTGCCAGCAGTGGACCGACAGGGGGGGAGACCCAGTACTTC.

V gene TRBV6-5 combines with J gene TRBJ1-3; D may be TRBD1 (5 bases). Trimming removed 3 bases from V and 2 bases from J, with 11 bases in between. The CDR3 has 15 residues. Germline V CDR1 and CDR2: MNHEY, SVGAGI. CDR3 region: CASSYIQGAGNTIYF. Here the CDR3 DNA reads TGTGCCAGCAGTTATATCCAGGGCGCTGGAAACACCATATATTTT.

The chain combines TRBV7-2 with TRBJ2-7, with D unresolved. CDR3 size: 13 residues. The V and J ends lost 6 bases and 0 bases respectively, with 9 bases between them. The germline V gene has CDR1 SGHTA and CDR2 FQGNSA. The CDR3 sequence is CASRSFTSYEQYF. The DNA of the CDR3 is TGTGCCAGCAGAAGCTTTACCTCCTACGAGCAGTACTTC.

This sequence joins TRBV27 and TRBJ1-1, with TRBD1 as a possible D gene (5 bases). Germline CDR1 and CDR2: MNHEY and SMNVEV (reference sequence). There are 14 residues in the CDR3. V dropped 3 bases and J dropped 4 bases, with 12 bases sitting between them. This chain's CDR3 is CASSFRRATTEAFF. DNA for the CDR3: TGTGCCAGCAGTTTTCGCAGGGCGACCACTGAAGCTTTCTTT.

The V and J genes are TRBV5-6 and TRBJ1-5; perhaps TRBD1 as D (5 bases). Trimming stripped 0 bases from V and 3 bases from J, with 16 bases between. Germline V CDR1 and CDR2: SGHDT, YYEEEE. The CDR3 is 17 residues long. This chain's CDR3 is CASSLGRAGWDNQPQHF. CDR3 DNA: TGTGCCAGCAGCTTGGGTCGGGCAGGGTGGGACAATCAGCCCCAGCATTTT.

This chain uses TRBV2 with TRBJ2-1, with D unresolved. Germline-derived CDR1 and CDR2 are SNHLY and FYNNEI. The CDR3 runs to 11 residues. V dropped 6 bases and J dropped 4 bases, with 4 bases sitting between them. DNA of the CDR3: TGTGCCAGCAGCGTTTACAATGAGCAGTTCTTC. It is translated as CASSVYNEQFF.

The chain recombines TRBV20-1 with TRBJ1-1, with D perhaps TRBD1 (5 bases). CDR3 size: 11 residues. With 6 bases removed from V and 6 bases from J, the gap between germline ends came to 11 bases. Per the germline V gene, CDR1 is DFQATT and CDR2 is SNEGSKA (reference sequence). The CDR3 DNA reads TGCAGTGCCACGGGGGGGGCTGAAGCTTTCTTT. Translating it yields CSATGGAEAFF.

The rearrangement links TRBV15 to TRBJ2-2, with TRBD2 matching 10 bases. The ends lost 3 bases at V and 5 bases at J; junction bases unmatched: 9. The germline gives CDR1 LNHNV, CDR2 YYDKDF (reference sequence). The CDR3 loop spans 17 amino acids. CDR3 protein: CATSRDLAGERTGELFF. CDR3 DNA: TGTGCCACCAGCAGGGACCTAGCGGGAGAGAGGACCGGGGAGCTGTTTTTT.

This sequence joins TRBV2 and TRBJ2-1, with D possibly matching TRBD2 (5 bases). Germline CDR1 and CDR2: SNHLY and FYNNEI. CDR3 length: 16 residues. V gave up 3 bases and J gave up 6 bases, with 18 bases separating them. CDR3 coding DNA: TGTGCCAGCAGTGAGCTAACTAGAAGCCGTGGCAATGAGCAGTTCTTC. It encodes CASSELTRSRGNEQFF.

The chain combines TRBV7-2 with TRBJ2-1; possible D gene TRBD1, 6 bases. This CDR3 region has 15 residues. CDR1 and CDR2 (germline): SGHTA, FQGNSA. V lost 5 bases and J 2 bases, leaving 13 bases between the germline ends. The CDR3 DNA is TGTGCCAGCAGCGACCAGGGGTGGGCCTACAATGAGCAGTTCTTC. Its protein is CASSDQGWAYNEQFF.

As to this clone: This specimen includes other DNA sequences encoding the same CDR3. The V call is TRBV5-1, the J call TRBJ2-5, with TRBD2 matching 7 bases. Germline-derived CDR1 and CDR2 are SGHRS and YFSETQ. Trimming cost V 9 bases and J 3 bases; bases outside gene matches: 8. The length of the CDR3 is 13 residues. The CDR3 reads CATGGSAKETQYF. Here the CDR3 DNA reads TGCGCCACCGGGGGGTCAGCCAAAGAGACCCAGTACTTC.

The V call is TRBV11-2, the J call TRBJ2-2, with 9 bases lining up with TRBD1. Germline lookup yields CDR1 SGHAT and CDR2 FQNNGV. The CDR3 has 18 amino acids. V lost 2 bases to trimming and J lost 4 bases; unmatched junction nucleotides: 11. The CDR3 spells CASSLSGSRTGVTGELFF. The CDR3, as DNA: TGTGCCAGCAGCTTAAGCGGTAGTAGGACAGGGGTCACCGGGGAGCTGTTTTTT.

The gene calls are TRBV9 and TRBJ1-2; 9 bases agree with TRBD1. This CDR3 region has 17 residues. The V segment lost 3 bases and the J segment 0 bases; nucleotides outside the gene matches: 9. Looked up from germline, CDR1 is SGDLS and CDR2 is YYNGEE. CDR3 sequence (DNA): TGTGCCAGCAGCGCGGGACCGGGACAGGGCTCTAACTATGGCTACACCTTC. It translates to CASSAGPGQGSNYGYTF. Full variable domain (remainder filled in from reference TRBV9 and TRBJ1-2): DSGVTQTPKHLITATGQRVTLRCSPRSGDLSVYWYQQSLDQGLQFLIQYYNGEERAKGNILERFSAQQFPDLHSELNLSSLELGDSALYFCASSAGPGQGSNYGYTFGSGTRLTVV.

The chain combines TRBV6-1 with TRBJ2-5; D may be TRBD1 (6 bases). The end of the DNA fits TRBJ2-7 better, so the J call may be wrong. Germline V gives CDR1 MNHNS, CDR2 SASEGT. The CDR3 extends over 13 amino acids. The CDR3 DNA follows: TGTGCCAGCGGAACCAGGGGTATCGACGAGCAGTACTTC. This translates into CASGTRGIDEQYF.

This clone was observed a few times. The genes are TRBV19 and TRBJ2-7; 9 bases are a match to TRBD1. The CDR3 has 13 residues. Germline V gene lookup returns CDR1 LNHDA and CDR2 SQIVND (reference sequence). With 8 bases clipped from V and 1 base from J, the junction kept 3 bases outside the gene matches. CDR3 nucleotides: TGTGCCAGTCGGGACAGGGCTTCCTACGAGCAGTACTTC. Its translation is CASRDRASYEQYF.

V is TRBV4-1 and J is TRBJ2-1, with D possibly being TRBD1 (5 bases). From germline, CDR1 is MGHRA and CDR2 YSYEKL. This CDR3 is built from 14 residues. With 5 bases removed from V and 0 bases from J, the gap between germline ends came to 8 bases. In nucleotides, the CDR3 is TGCGCCAGCAGCTACAGGACCTCCTACAATGAGCAGTTCTTC. Protein product: CASSYRTSYNEQFF.

The chain couples TRBV11-2 to TRBJ2-5, with 8 bases matching TRBD1. Looked up from germline, CDR1 is SGHAT and CDR2 is FQNNGV. There are 18 residues in the CDR3. Unmatched junction bases numbered 13, after V lost 0 bases and J lost 4 bases. The CDR3 loop reads CASSLDPEPGQGRETQYF. Here the CDR3 DNA reads TGTGCCAGCAGCTTAGACCCAGAGCCCGGACAGGGACGAGAGACCCAGTACTTC.

In this sample, this clone turned up once. The chain recombines TRBV30 with TRBJ1-2; D is unresolved. Germline CDR1 GTSNPN, CDR2 SVGIG (reference sequence). V was clipped by 6 bases and J by 4 bases, with 12 bases between them. This CDR3 has 12 residues. The CDR3 loop reads CACPRRVYGYTF. CDR3 nucleotides: TGTGCCTGCCCCCGCCGGGTCTATGGCTACACCTTC.

The chain has TRBV7-4 and TRBJ1-2, with no clear D. The CDR3 is 15 residues long. Per the germline V gene, CDR1 is SGHVT and CDR2 is SQSDAQ. The V and J ends lost 2 bases and 4 bases respectively, with 14 bases between them. The CDR3 DNA reads as TGTGCCAGCAGCTTACTCCAGCGCTCCATCTATGGCTACACCTTC. Translation: CASSLLQRSIYGYTF.

The chain couples TRBV28 to TRBJ2-4, with 7 bases fitting TRBD2. Germline trimming cut 3 bases from V and 7 bases from J; bases unmatched to any gene: 6. This CDR3 is 14 amino acids long. Germline V gene sequence: CDR1 MDHEN, CDR2 SYDVKM. CDR3 nucleotide sequence: TGTGCCAGCAGTTTTAGCGGGTTCGGGAACATTCAGTACTTC. Translating it yields CASSFSGFGNIQYF.

The chain joins TRBV5-1 to TRBJ1-1, with 7 bases aligning to TRBD1. Germline V gene sequence: CDR1 SGHRS, CDR2 YFSETQ. The trim removed 4 bases at V and 7 bases at J, leaving 7 bases unmatched. This CDR3 spans 13 amino acids. DNA of the CDR3: TGCGCCAGCAGCCCGGACAGGAAGAGTGAAGCTTTCTTT. It is translated as CASSPDRKSEAFF. The variable domain in full, with the rest retrieved from reference TRBV5-1 and TRBJ1-1, is KAGVTQTPRYLIKTRGQQVTLSCSPISGHRSVSWYQQTPGQGLQFLFEYFSETQRNKGNFPGRFSGRQFSNSRSEMNVSTLELGDSALYLCASSPDRKSEAFFGQGTRLTVV.

This sequence joins TRBV2 and TRBJ1-1; a weak D match, TRBD1 (5 bases). The CDR3 has 15 residues. Trimming pared 4 bases from V and 3 bases from J, leaving 15 bases between. Germline V gene data show CDR1 as SNHLY and CDR2 as FYNNEI. The CDR3 sequence is CASSVEAPGDTEAFF. CDR3 coding DNA: TGTGCCAGCAGTGTTGAGGCTCCGGGGGACACTGAAGCTTTCTTT.